These T cell receptor beta chains were read from a single sample in a study of blood T cell repertoires in COVID-19. The protocol was immunoSEQ multiplex PCR, while the TCRdb copy is restricted to in-frame clones and leaves out a portion. The table lists approximately 120,000 clones, roughly 85% of them singletons. What was sequenced was peripheral blood. The receptors shown here come from a human donor in a cohort sampled during active COVID-19. CDR3s include the opening cysteine and the closing phenylalanine or tryptophan. Each record gives: J gene, D gene, V gene, clone size, CDR3 DNA, CDR3 protein. A D gene is named only where the DNA matches it firmly. Size is stated for part of the rows, as once, few or many counts, or as a class when the clone is expanded.

j_call: TRBJ1-2; d_call: TRBD1; v_call: TRBV9; clone_size: NA; cdr3_nt: TGTGCCAGCAGCCTAGGGACAGGGGGCTATGGCTACACCTTC; cdr3_aa: CASSLGTGGYGYTF
j_call: TRBJ2-7; d_call: TRBD2; v_call: TRBV7-8; clone_size: many; cdr3_nt: TGTGCCAGCAGCTTGGGGGGTAGCGGGAGCGTCTACGAGCAGTACTTC; cdr3_aa: CASSLGGSGSVYEQYF
j_call: TRBJ2-5; d_call: TRBD2; v_call: TRBV9; clone_size: few; cdr3_nt: TGTGCCAGCAGCGTAGCGCTAGCGGGTAACCAAGAGACCCAGTACTTC; cdr3_aa: CASSVALAGNQETQYF
j_call: TRBJ1-4; d_call: NA; v_call: TRBV20-1; clone_size: NA; cdr3_nt: TGCAGTGCTAGCGTGGCGGGAAAACTGTTTTTT; cdr3_aa: CSASVAGKLFF
j_call: TRBJ2-7; d_call: NA; v_call: TRBV7-9; clone_size: NA; cdr3_nt: TGTGCCAGCAGCTTATCAGGCTTCGCTTGGTTCGAGCAGTACTTC; cdr3_aa: CASSLSGFAWFEQYF
j_call: TRBJ2-3; d_call: TRBD2; v_call: TRBV9; clone_size: NA; cdr3_nt: TGTGCCAGCAGCGTCACTAGCGGGAGAACAGATACGCAGTATTTT; cdr3_aa: CASSVTSGRTDTQYF
j_call: TRBJ1-1; d_call: TRBD1; v_call: TRBV2; clone_size: NA; cdr3_nt: TGTGCCAGCAGAACAGGGGCCCTGAAAGCTTTCTTT; cdr3_aa: CASRTGALKAFF
j_call: TRBJ2-7; d_call: TRBD2; v_call: TRBV11-3; clone_size: NA; cdr3_nt: TGTGCCAGCAGCTTAGGGCGAGCGGGAGTAGGATCAGGCGAGCAGTACTTC; cdr3_aa: CASSLGRAGVGSGEQYF
j_call: TRBJ1-1; d_call: NA; v_call: TRBV18; clone_size: NA; cdr3_nt: TGTGCCAGCTCCCCCTTCGGGGGGGTGAACACTGAAGCTTTCTTT; cdr3_aa: CASSPFGGVNTEAFF
j_call: TRBJ2-7; d_call: TRBD2; v_call: TRBV5-5; clone_size: NA; cdr3_nt: TGTGCCAGCAGCTTGGTAGGGACTAGCGGGAGTTTGAGGTACTTC; cdr3_aa: CASSLVGTSGSLRYF
j_call: TRBJ2-4; d_call: NA; v_call: TRBV9; clone_size: few; cdr3_nt: TGTGCCAGCAATCAATCCCACGTAGGCGACTCCAAGCTAGCCAAAAACATTCAGTACTTC; cdr3_aa: CASNQSHVGDSKLAKNIQYF
j_call: TRBJ2-5; d_call: TRBD2; v_call: TRBV7-9; clone_size: NA; cdr3_nt: TGTGCCAGCAGCATGGGACTAGCCCAAGAGACCCAGTACTTC; cdr3_aa: CASSMGLAQETQYF
j_call: TRBJ2-3; d_call: TRBD2; v_call: TRBV19; clone_size: NA; cdr3_nt: TGTGCCAGTAGTATTTGGACTAGCGGCACAGATACGCAGTATTTT; cdr3_aa: CASSIWTSGTDTQYF
j_call: TRBJ2-5; d_call: NA; v_call: TRBV29-1; clone_size: once; cdr3_nt: TGCAGCGTTGAAGATTGGAGGGGAGAGACCCAGTACTTC; cdr3_aa: CSVEDWRGETQYF
j_call: TRBJ2-7; d_call: NA; v_call: TRBV5-4; clone_size: NA; cdr3_nt: NA; cdr3_aa: CASSLGRVGEGAFDF
j_call: TRBJ2-7; d_call: TRBD1; v_call: TRBV30; clone_size: NA; cdr3_nt: TGTGCCTGGAGTGTACGAGGGGCAGGGGGCAGGGCCGAGCAGTACTTC; cdr3_aa: CAWSVRGAGGRAEQYF
j_call: TRBJ2-2; d_call: NA; v_call: TRBV3-1/TRBV3-2; clone_size: NA; cdr3_nt: TGTGCCAGCAGCCAAGTAATCAACACCGGGGAGCTGTTTTTT; cdr3_aa: CASSQVINTGELFF
j_call: TRBJ2-1; d_call: TRBD1; v_call: TRBV11-1; clone_size: NA; cdr3_nt: TGTGCCAGCAGCTTTCGACAGGGGGCTGGGGAGCAGTTCTTC; cdr3_aa: CASSFRQGAGEQFF
j_call: TRBJ2-1; d_call: NA; v_call: TRBV21-1; clone_size: NA; cdr3_nt: TGTGCGCCGCCGGTGATAGCGGGGGCCCGCCACCGCGGGCAGTTCTTC; cdr3_aa: CAPPVIAGARHRGQFF
j_call: TRBJ1-5; d_call: TRBD1; v_call: TRBV19; clone_size: once; cdr3_nt: TGTGCCAGTAAAGACAGGGGTCATCAGCCCCAGCATTTT; cdr3_aa: CASKDRGHQPQHF
j_call: TRBJ1-1; d_call: TRBD1; v_call: TRBV27; clone_size: once; cdr3_nt: TGTGCCAGCAGTTCGCGTAACAGGGGAACCACTGAAGCTTTCTTT; cdr3_aa: CASSSRNRGTTEAFF
j_call: TRBJ2-1; d_call: TRBD2; v_call: TRBV5-6; clone_size: NA; cdr3_nt: TGTGCCAGCAGCTTCTTAGCGGGGGTTTACAATGAGCAGTTCTTC; cdr3_aa: CASSFLAGVYNEQFF
j_call: TRBJ1-2; d_call: NA; v_call: TRBV30; clone_size: NA; cdr3_nt: TGTGCCTGGATCGGGGAGGACTATGGCTACACCTTC; cdr3_aa: CAWIGEDYGYTF
j_call: TRBJ1-1; d_call: NA; v_call: TRBV11-2; clone_size: NA; cdr3_nt: TGTGCCAGCAGCTTAAGGGGTTTGAACACTGAAGCTTTCTTT; cdr3_aa: CASSLRGLNTEAFF
j_call: TRBJ2-2; d_call: TRBD2; v_call: TRBV27; clone_size: few; cdr3_nt: TGTGCCAGCAGCTCGACTAGCGGGGGGGTGAACACCGGGGAGCTGTTTTTT; cdr3_aa: CASSSTSGGVNTGELFF